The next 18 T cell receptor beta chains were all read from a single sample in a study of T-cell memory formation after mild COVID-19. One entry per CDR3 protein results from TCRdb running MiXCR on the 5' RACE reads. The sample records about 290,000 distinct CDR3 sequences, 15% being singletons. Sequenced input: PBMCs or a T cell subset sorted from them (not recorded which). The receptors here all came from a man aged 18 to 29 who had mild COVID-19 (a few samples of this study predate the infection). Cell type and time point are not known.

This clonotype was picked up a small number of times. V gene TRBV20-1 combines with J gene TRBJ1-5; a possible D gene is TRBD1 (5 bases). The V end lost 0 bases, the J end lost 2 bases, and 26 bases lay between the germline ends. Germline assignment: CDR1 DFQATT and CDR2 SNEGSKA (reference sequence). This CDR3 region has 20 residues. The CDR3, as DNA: TGCAGTGCTAGAGACTACCTACAGGAAATTTCTCGCAGGGGCAATCAGCCCCAGCATTTT. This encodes CSARDYLQEISRRGNQPQHF.

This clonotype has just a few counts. This CDR3 is CASGWGPEQYF. The CDR3 DNA reads TGTGCCAGCGGATGGGGTCCCGAGCAGTACTTC. The V and J genes are TRBV2 and TRBJ2-7; no clear D. CDR3 length: 11 residues. Germline V gives CDR1 SNHLY, CDR2 FYNNEI. The V end was cut by 8 bases, the J end by 6 bases, with 11 bases between.

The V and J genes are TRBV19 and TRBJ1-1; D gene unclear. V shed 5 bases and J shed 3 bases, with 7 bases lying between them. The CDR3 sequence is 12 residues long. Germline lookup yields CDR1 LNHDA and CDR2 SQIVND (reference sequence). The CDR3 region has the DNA TGTGCCAGTAGTGAGAAGTACACTGAAGCTTTCTTT. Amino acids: CASSEKYTEAFF.

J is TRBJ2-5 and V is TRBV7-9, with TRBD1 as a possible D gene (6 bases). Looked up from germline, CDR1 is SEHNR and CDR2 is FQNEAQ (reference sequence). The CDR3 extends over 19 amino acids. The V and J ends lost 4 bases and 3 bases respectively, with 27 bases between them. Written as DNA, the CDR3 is TGTGCCAGCAGCTCCCTCAGGGGCAGGGGTATTTCATCCAAAGAGACCCAGTACTTC. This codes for CASSSLRGRGISSKETQYF.

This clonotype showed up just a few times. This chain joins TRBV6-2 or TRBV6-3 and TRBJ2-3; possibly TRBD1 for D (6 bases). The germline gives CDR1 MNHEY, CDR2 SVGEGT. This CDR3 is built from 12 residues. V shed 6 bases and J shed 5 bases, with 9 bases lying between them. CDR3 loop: CASRPTGDTQYF. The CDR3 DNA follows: TGTGCCAGCAGACCGACAGGAGATACGCAGTATTTT.

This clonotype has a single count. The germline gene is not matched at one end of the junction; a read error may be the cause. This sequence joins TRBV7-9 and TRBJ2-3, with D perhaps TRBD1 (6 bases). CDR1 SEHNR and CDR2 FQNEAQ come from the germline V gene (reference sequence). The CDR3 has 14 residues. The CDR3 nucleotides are TGTGACAGCAGCGCTCGGACAGAGGGAGATACGCAGTATTTT. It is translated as CDSSARTEGDTQYF.

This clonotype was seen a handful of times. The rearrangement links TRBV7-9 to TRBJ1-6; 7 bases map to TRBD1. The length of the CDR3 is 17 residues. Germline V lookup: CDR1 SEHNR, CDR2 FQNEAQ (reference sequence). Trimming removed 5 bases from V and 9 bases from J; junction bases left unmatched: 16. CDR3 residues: CASSEGPSGTVTSPLHF. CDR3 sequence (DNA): TGTGCCAGCAGCGAGGGGCCCTCCGGGACAGTAACTTCACCCCTCCACTTT.

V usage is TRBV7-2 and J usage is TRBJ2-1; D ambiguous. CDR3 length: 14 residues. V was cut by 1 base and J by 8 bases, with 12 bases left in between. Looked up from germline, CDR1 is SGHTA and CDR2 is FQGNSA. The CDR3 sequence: CASSLGGYSDEQFF. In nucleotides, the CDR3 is TGTGCCAGCAGCTTAGGAGGCTATTCGGATGAGCAGTTCTTC.

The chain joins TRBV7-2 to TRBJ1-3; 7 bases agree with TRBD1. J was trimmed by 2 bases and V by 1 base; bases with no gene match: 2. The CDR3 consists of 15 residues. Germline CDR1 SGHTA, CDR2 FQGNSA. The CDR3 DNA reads TGTGCCAGCAGCTTAGGACAGGGCACTGGAAACACCATATATTTT. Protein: CASSLGQGTGNTIYF. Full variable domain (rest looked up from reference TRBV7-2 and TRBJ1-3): GAGVSQSPSNKVTEKGKDVELRCDPISGHTALYWYRQSLGQGLEFLIYFQGNSAPDKSGLPSDRFSAERTGGSVSTLTIQRTQQEDSAVYLCASSLGQGTGNTIYFGEGSWLTVV.

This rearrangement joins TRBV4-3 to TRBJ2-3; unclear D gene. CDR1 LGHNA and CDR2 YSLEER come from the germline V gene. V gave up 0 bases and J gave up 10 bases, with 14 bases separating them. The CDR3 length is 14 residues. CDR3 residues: CASSQDGFPRPQYF. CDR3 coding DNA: TGCGCCAGCAGCCAAGATGGGTTTCCTCGCCCGCAGTATTTT.

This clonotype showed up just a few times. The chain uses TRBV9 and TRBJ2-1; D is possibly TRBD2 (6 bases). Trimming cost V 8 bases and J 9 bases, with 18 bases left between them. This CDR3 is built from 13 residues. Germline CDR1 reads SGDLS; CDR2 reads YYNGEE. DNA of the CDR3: TGTGCCAGTCGTCCTGGAACCGGGAGTGAGCAGTTCTTC. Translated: CASRPGTGSEQFF. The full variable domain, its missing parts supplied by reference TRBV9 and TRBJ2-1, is DSGVTQTPKHLITATGQRVTLRCSPRSGDLSVYWYQQSLDQGLQFLIQYYNGEERAKGNILERFSAQQFPDLHSELNLSSLELGDSALYFCASRPGTGSEQFFGPGTRLTVL.

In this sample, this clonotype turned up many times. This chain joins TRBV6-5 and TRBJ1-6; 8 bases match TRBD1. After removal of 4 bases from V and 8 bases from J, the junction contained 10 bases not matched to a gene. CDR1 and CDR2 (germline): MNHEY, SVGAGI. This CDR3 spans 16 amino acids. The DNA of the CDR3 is TGTGCCAGCAGTTCCACTCAGGACAGGGCGGATTCACCCCTCCACTTT. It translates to CASSSTQDRADSPLHF.

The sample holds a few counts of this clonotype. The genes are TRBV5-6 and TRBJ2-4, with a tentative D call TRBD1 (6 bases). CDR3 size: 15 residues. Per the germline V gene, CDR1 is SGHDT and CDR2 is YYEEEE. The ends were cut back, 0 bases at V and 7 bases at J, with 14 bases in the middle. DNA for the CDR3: TGTGCCAGCAGCTTGGCCGGCACAGGGTGGAACATTCAGTACTTC. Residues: CASSLAGTGWNIQYF.

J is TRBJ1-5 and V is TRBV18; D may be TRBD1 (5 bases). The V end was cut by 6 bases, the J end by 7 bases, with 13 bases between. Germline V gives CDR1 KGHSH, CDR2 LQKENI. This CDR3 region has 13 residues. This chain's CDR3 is CASSQGVDQPQHF. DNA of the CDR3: TGTGCCAGCTCTCAGGGTGTCGACCAGCCCCAGCATTTT.

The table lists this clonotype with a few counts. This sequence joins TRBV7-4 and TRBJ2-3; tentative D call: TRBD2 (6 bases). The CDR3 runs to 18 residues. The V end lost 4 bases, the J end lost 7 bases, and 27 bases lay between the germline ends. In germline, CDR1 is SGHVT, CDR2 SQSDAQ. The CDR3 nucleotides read TGTGCCAGCAGCTCCTCCTCGGGGGTTAACCGTAAGGGAAATACGCAGTATTTT. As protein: CASSSSSGVNRKGNTQYF.

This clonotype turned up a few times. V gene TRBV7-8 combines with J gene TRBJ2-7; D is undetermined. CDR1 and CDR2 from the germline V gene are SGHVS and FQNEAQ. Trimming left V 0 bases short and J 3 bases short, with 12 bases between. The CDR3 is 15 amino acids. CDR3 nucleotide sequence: TGTGCCAGCAGCTTAGCGGGCAGGACCCTCTACGAGCAGTACTTC. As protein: CASSLAGRTLYEQYF.

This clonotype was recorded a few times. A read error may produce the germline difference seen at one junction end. In DNA form, the CDR3 reads TGCGCCAGCAGCTTGATTGGGACAACCCCAGACTGG. Translation: CASSLIGTTPDW. V is TRBV5-1 and J is TRBJ2-7; tentative D call: TRBD1 (6 bases). The CDR3 spans 12 residues. Looked up from germline, CDR1 is SGHRS and CDR2 is YFSETQ. The full variable domain, rest sourced from reference TRBV5-1 and TRBJ2-7, is KAGVTQTPRYLIKTRGQQVTLSCSPISGHRSVSWYQQTPGQGLQFLFEYFSETQRNKGNFPGRFSGRQFSNSRSEMNVSTLELGDSALYLCASSLIGTTPDWGPGTRLTVT.

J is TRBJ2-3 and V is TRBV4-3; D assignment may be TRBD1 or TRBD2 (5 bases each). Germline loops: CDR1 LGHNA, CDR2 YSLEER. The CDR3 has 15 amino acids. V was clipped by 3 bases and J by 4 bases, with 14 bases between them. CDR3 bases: TGCGCCAGCAGCCACGGGGCCAGGGACGCAGATACGCAGTATTTT. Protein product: CASSHGARDADTQYF.